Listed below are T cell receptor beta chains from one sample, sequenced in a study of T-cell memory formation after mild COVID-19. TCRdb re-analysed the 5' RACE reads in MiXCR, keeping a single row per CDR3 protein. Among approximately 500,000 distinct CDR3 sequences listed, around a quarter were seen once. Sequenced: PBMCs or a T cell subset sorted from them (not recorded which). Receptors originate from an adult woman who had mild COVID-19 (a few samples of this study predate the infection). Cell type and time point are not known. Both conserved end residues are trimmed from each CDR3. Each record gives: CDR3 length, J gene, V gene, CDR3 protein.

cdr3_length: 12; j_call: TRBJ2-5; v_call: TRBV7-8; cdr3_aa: ASSLSDRAETQY
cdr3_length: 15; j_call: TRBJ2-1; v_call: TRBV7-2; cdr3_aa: ASSLPGLAGGYNEQF
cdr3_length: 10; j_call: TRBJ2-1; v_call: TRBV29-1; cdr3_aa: SVTPRTNEQF
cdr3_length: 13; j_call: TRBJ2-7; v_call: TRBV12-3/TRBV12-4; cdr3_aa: ASSFMWGASYEQY
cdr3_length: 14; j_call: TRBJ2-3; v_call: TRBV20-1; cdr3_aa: SARTHGQIRTDTQY
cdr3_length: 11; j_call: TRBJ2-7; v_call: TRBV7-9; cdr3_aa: ASSLWSPYEQY
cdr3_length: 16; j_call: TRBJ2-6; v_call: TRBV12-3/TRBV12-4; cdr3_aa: ASSRIQGTASGANVLT
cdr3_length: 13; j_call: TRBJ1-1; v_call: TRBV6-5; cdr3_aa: ASSHTGQANTEAF
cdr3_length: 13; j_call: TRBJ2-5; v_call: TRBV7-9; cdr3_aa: ASSPGTSGGETQY
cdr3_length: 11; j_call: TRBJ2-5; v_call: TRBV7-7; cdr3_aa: ASSLAGDVTQY
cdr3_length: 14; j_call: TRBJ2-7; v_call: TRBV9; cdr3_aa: ASSDPLTGSSYEQY
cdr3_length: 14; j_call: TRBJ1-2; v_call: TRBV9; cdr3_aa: ASSVAVQDEDYGYT
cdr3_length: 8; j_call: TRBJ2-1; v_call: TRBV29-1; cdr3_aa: SAGINEQF
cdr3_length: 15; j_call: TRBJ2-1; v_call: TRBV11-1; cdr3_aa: ASSYQTSGGPYNEQF
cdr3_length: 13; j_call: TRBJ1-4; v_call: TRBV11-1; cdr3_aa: ASSLTVSTNEKLF
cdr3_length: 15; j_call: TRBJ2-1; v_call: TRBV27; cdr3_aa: ASSSPRTSGRGYEQF
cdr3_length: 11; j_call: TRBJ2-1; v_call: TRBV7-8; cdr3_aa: ASSLGLAGNQF
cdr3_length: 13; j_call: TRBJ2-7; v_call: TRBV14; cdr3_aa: ASSQGVGPRHEQY
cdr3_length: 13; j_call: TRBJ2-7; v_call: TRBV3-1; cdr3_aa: ASSLEGRPEYEQY
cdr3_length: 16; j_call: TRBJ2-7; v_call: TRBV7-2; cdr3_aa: ASSFGGLAGGPVYEQY
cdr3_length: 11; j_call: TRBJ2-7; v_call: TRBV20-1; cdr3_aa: SARERGFNEQY
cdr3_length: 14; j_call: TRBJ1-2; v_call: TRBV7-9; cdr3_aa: ASSLSGGTGNYGYT
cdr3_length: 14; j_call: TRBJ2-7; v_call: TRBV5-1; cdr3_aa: ASSLGQGIPFDEQY
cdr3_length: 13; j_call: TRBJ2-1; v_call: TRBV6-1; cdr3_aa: ASSETSGSSDEQF
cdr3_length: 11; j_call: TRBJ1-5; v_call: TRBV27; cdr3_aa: ASSVVGGQPQH
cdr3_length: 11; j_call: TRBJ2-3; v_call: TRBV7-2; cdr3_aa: ASSSLGTDTQY
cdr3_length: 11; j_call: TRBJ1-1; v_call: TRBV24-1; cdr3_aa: ATSDLWNTEAF
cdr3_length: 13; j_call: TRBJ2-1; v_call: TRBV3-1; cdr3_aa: ASSQHSGSPRWQF
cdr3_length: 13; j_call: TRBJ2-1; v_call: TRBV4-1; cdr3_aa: ASSQGVRGRNEQF
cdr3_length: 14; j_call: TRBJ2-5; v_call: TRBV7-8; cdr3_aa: ASSLAGLGAKETQY
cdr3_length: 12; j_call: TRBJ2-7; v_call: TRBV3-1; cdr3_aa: ASSQFGPSYEQY
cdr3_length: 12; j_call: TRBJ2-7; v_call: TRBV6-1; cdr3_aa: ASLEGTGGNEQY
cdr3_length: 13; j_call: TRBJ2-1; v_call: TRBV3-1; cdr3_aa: ASSPTSGRLDEQF
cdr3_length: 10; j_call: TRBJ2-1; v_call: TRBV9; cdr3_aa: ASSVTNNEQF
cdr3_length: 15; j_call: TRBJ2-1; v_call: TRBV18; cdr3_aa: ASSLGLGTSGGYEQF
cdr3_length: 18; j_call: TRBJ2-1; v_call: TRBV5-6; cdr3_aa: ASSLARTGGPSLSYNEQF
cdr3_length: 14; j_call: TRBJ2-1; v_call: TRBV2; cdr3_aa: ASSEESGTGYNEQF
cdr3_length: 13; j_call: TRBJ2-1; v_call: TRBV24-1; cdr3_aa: ATSDSGTVDNEQF
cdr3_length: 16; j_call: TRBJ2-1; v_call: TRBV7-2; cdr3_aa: ASSPAGASGSSYNEQF
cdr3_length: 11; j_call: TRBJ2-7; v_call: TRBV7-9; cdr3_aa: ASIDRGSYEQY
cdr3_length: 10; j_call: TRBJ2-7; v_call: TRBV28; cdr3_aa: ASEGVSYEQY
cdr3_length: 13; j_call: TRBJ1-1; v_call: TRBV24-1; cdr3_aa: ATSDGVTGDTEAL
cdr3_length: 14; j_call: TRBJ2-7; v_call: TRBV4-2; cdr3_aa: ASSMALAGGNYEQY
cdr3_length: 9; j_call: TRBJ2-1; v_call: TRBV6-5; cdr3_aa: ASRYFNEQF
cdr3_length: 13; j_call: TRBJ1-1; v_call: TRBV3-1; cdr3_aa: ASSQRTGTPVEAF
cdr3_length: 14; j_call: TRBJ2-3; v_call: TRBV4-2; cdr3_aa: ASSQDEERLTDTQY
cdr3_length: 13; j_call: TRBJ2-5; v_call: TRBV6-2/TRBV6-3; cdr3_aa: ASSPNAAGVETQY
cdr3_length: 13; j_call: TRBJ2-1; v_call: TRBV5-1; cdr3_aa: ASSLSASSYNEQF
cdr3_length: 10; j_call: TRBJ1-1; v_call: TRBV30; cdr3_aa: AWSDDRGEAF
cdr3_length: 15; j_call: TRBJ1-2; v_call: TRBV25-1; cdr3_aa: ASSPTPLDGGGYGYT
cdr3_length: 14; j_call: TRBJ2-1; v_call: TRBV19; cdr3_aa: ASSIGGRTGFNEQF
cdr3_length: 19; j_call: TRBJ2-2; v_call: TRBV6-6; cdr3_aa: ASSYPGQGERGLAGTGELF
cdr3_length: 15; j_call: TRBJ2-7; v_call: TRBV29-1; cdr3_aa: SVEMGGETGLSYEQY